This T cell receptor beta chain stems from a study of blood T cells in healthy people across ages. Study-level findings and limits: Roughly linear age-related decline in beta diversity appeared, significant by age around 42.

This CDR3 region has 14 residues. From germline, CDR1 is SEHNR and CDR2 FQNEAQ (reference sequence). Comments on this clonotype: Its antigen is not known.

A second PCR, run for about 7 to 12 cycles, used a sample-barcoded 5' primer plus a J-beta primer mix. Sequencing recovered at least 3 million CDR3-containing paired-end reads from each sample. MiXCR was run by TCRdb on the 5' RACE reads, yielding one entry per CDR3 protein. The table shows around 990,000 distinct CDR3 sequences, with about two fifths occurring only once. The amount of total RNA extracted per sample was at least 5.5 micrograms. Input material: blood. The TCR was taken from a man aged 18-30 years in good health. The chain recombines TRBV7-9 with TRBJ2-4; D tentatively reads TRBD1 or TRBD2 (7 bases each). The tail of the sequence fits TRBJ2-7 better, so the J call may be wrong. In DNA, the CDR3 is TGTGCCAGCAGCCTCAGGGGGGGCTTGAACGAGCAGTACTTC. Protein: CASSLRGGLNEQYF.